This T cell receptor (beta chain) was sequenced for a study of T cell changes during pregnancy in multiple sclerosis. Here immunoSEQ multiplex PCR was the method, and the copy in TCRdb shows in-frame clones only, minus some. The table has tens of thousands of clones, approximately 94% seen once. Trimming pared 5 bases from V and 1 base from J, leaving 12 bases between. The CDR3 runs to 14 residues. CDR1 is SGHAT and CDR2 is FQDESV in the germline V gene (reference sequence). This clonotype was sampled from a female donor with multiple sclerosis, enrolled in a pregnancy study. The V and J genes are TRBV11-1 and TRBJ2-7, with TRBD1 as a possible D gene (6 bases). The sequencing used peripheral blood, collected in the third trimester of pregnancy. For the CDR3, the DNA is TGTGCCAGCAGCCGAGACAGGCGTTCCTACGAGCAGTACTTC. It is translated as CASSRDRRSYEQYF.